The T cell receptor (beta chain) under discussion was sequenced for a study of blood T cell repertoires in COVID-19 (dated by TCRdb to 2018 to 2020). About the investigation overall: Collaborator samples came from the United States, Italy and Spain and covered acute and convalescent phases of COVID-19. A de-identified subject ID, COVID-19 status, age in years and sex were almost always included in the sample metadata. The samples were drawn from the first 160 participants of the ongoing ImmuneRACE study and from 950 to 1,500 subjects provided by 6 global collaborators. The prospective study material was composed of cDNA or gDNA derived from T cells, B-cell-depleted T cells, or PBMCs. Where available, HLA class I and class II types were obtained from metadata supplied by the sample provider rather than from assay-based typing. The repertoires were released in a freely available public database meant as a resource for research on the immune response to SARS-CoV-2. The dataset comprised deeply sampled blood TCRbeta repertoires from subjects exposed to, actively infected with, or recovered from COVID-19.

Turning to this clone: Its target antigen remains unknown. No much larger clone exists at a distance of one base, and base qualities are not known.

Overall study results and their limits: Clinical and demographic metadata were provided uncurated, with the amount varying by source and participant.

Inclusive of the bounding cysteine and phenylalanine, the CDR3 is 12 residues long. Just the 36-base CDR3 DNA is kept, in frame starting at base 1. V is pared back by 4 bases and J by 8 bases, with 6 bases lying between the germline termini. Samples from volunteer blood donors who had recovered from COVID-19 were contributed by a second Seattle source. Whole blood was collected in K2EDTA tubes by collaborating institutions according to the institutions' own protocols. For TCRbeta analysis, collaborators shipped samples in one of three forms: frozen whole blood, isolated PBMCs, or DNA extracted from either of those sample types. The immunoSEQ Assay, a bias-controlled multiplex PCR, was used to amplify TCRbeta CDR3 regions from genomic DNA. Under the source paper's analysis protocol: Within the assay, amplification of reference gene primers was used to estimate how many nucleated cells each sample contained. To quantify the absolute abundance of each unique TCRbeta CDR3 rearrangement, sequence reads were collapsed and filtered. For each sample, productive Simpson clonality was calculated as the square root of Simpson's diversity index over productive rearrangements. TCRdb took this table from immuneACCESS and kept in-frame rearrangements with V and J called. Such tables lack part of the clones; where checked against another copy, unresolved V genes explain under half of the gap, and the rest is unexplained. For V, J and clone size, that table is used; D and trimming come from the DNA. The sample contains around 250,000 clones, approximately 80% of them found a single time. The top ten clonotypes cover roughly 2% of the sample.

The receptor was isolated from a man aged 25 to 40 who had recovered from COVID-19. The sequence is built from TRBV12-3 or TRBV12-4 and TRBJ1-6, with no D gene named confidently. The sequenced sample consisted of peripheral blood. The CDR3 amino acid sequence is: CASSWSDSPLHF. In nucleotide form, the sequence is TGTGCCAGCAGTTGGTCGGATTCACCCCTCCACTTT.